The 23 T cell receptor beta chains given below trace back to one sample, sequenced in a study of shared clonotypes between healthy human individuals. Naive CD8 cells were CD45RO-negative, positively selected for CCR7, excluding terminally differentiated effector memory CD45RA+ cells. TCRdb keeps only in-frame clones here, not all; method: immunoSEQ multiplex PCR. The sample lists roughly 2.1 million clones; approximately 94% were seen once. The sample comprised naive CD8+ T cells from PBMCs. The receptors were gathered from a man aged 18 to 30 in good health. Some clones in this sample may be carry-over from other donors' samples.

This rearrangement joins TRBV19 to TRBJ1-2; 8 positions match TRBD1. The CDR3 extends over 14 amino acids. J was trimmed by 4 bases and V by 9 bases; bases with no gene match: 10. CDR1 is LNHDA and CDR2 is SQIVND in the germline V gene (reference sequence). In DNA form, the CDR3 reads TGTGCCAGCAATACAGGGGGAAAACGCTATGGCTACACCTTC. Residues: CASNTGGKRYGYTF.

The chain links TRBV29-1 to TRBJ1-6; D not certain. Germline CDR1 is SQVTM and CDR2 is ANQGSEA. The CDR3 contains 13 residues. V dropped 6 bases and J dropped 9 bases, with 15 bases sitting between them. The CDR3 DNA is TGCAGCGTCCGGACGTCACCCAGTTCACCCCTCCACTTT. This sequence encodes CSVRTSPSSPLHF.

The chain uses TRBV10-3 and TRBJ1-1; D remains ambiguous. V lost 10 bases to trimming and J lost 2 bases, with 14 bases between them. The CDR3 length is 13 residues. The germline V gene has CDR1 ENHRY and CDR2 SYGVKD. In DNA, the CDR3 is TGTGCCACCCATCCGGACCCCAACACTGAAGCTTTCTTT. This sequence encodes CATHPDPNTEAFF.

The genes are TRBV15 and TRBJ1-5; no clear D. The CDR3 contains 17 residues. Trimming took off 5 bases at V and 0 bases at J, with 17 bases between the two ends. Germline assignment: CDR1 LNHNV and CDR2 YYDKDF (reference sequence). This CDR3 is CATSPTGQATSNQPQHF. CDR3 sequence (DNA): TGTGCCACCAGCCCCACCGGCCAGGCAACTAGCAATCAGCCCCAGCATTTT.

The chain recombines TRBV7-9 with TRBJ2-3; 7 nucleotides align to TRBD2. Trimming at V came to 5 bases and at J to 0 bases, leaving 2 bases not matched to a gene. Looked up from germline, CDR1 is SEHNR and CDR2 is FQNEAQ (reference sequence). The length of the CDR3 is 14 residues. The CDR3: CASSQRDSTDTQYF. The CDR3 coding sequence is TGTGCCAGCAGCCAGCGGGATAGCACAGATACGCAGTATTTT.

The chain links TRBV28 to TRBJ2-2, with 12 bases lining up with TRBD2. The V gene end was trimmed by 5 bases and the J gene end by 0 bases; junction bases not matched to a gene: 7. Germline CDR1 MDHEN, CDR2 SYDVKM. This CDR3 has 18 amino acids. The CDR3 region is CASSKRLAGVSNTGELFF. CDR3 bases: TGTGCCAGCAGTAAAAGACTAGCGGGAGTATCGAACACCGGGGAGCTGTTTTTT.

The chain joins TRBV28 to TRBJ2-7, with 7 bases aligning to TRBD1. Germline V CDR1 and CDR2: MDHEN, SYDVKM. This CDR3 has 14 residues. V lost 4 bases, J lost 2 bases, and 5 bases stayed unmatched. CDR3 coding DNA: TGTGCCAGCAGTTGGACAGGCGTCCCCTACGAGCAGTACTTC. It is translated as CASSWTGVPYEQYF. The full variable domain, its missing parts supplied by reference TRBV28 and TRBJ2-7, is DVKVTQSSRYLVKRTGEKVFLECVQDMDHENMFWYRQDPGLGLRLIYFSYDVKMKEKGDIPEGYSVSREKKERFSLILESASTNQTSMYLCASSWTGVPYEQYFGPGTRLTVT.

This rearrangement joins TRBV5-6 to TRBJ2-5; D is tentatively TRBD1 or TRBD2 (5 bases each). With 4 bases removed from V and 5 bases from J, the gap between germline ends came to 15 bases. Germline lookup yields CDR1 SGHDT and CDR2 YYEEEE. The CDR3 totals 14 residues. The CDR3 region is CASSLGTPGETQYF. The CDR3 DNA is TGTGCCAGCAGCCTAGGGACCCCTGGGGAGACCCAGTACTTC.

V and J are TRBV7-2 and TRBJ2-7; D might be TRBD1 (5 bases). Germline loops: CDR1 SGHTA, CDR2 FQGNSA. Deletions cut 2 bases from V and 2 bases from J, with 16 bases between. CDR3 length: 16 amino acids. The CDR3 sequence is CASSLSQDKPTYEQYF. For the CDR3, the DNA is TGTGCCAGCAGCTTATCCCAGGACAAGCCCACCTACGAGCAGTACTTC.

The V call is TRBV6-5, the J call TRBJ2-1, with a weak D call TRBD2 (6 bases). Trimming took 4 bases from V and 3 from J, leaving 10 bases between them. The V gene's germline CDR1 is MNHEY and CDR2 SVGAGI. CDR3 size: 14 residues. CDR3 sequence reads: CASSFGSGYNEQFF. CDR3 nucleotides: TGTGCCAGCAGTTTCGGTAGCGGCTACAATGAGCAGTTCTTC.

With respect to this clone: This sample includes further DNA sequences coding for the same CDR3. The CDR3: CASSQDLASYNEQFF. The CDR3, as DNA: TGCGCCAGCAGCCAAGATCTAGCTTCCTACAATGAGCAGTTCTTC. The gene calls are TRBV4-3 and TRBJ2-1, with a possible D match to TRBD2 (5 bases). Germline CDR1 reads LGHNA; CDR2 reads YSLEER. V lost 0 bases and J lost 1, with 7 bases in between. This CDR3 has 15 amino acids.

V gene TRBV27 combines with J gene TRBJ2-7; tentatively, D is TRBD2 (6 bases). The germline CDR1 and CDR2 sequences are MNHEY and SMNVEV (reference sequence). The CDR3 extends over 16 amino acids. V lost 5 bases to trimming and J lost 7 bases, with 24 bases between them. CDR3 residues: CASSPVIAAAWEEQYF. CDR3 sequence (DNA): TGTGCCAGCAGTCCCGTAATAGCGGCTGCCTGGGAGGAGCAGTACTTC.

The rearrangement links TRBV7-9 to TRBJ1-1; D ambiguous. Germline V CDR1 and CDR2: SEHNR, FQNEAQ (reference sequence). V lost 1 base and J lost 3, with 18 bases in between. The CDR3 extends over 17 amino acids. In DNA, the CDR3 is TGTGCCAGCAGCTTAGAAGTTTCTGTGATGGGAGACACTGAAGCTTTCTTT. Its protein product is CASSLEVSVMGDTEAFF.

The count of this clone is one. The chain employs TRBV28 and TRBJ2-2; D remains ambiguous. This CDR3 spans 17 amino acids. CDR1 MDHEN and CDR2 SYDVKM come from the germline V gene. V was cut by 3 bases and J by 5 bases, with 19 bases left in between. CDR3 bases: TGTGCCAGCAGTTTTATCCCCTTAGGATTTATGACCGGGGAGCTGTTTTTT. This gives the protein CASSFIPLGFMTGELFF. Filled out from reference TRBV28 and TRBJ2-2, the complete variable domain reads DVKVTQSSRYLVKRTGEKVFLECVQDMDHENMFWYRQDPGLGLRLIYFSYDVKMKEKGDIPEGYSVSREKKERFSLILESASTNQTSMYLCASSFIPLGFMTGELFFGEGSRLTVL.

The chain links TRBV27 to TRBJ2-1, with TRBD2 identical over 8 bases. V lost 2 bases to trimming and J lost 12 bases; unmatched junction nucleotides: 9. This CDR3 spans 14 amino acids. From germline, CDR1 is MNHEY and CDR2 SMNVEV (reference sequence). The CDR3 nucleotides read TGTGCCAGCAGTTTAGAAGCGGGAGCCCTTTGGCAGTTCTTC. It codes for CASSLEAGALWQFF.

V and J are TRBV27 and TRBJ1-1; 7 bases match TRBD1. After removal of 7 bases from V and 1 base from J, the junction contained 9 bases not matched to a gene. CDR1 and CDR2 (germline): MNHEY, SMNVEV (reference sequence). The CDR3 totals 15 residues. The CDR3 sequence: CASTLGGGANTEAFF. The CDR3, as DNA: TGTGCCAGCACCTTGGGAGGGGGCGCGAACACTGAAGCTTTCTTT.

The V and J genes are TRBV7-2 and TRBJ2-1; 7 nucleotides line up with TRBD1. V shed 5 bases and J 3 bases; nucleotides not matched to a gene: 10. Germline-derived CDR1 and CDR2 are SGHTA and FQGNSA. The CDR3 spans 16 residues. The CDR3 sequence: CASSPRQGLYYNEQFF. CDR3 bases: TGTGCCAGCAGCCCCCGACAGGGATTGTACTACAATGAGCAGTTCTTC.

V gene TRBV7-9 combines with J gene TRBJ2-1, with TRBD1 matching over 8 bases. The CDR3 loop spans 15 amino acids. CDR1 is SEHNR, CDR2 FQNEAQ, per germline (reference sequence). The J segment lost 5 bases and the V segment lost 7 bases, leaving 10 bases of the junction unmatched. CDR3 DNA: TGTGCCAGCACCCGGACAGGGCCTTTTGACAATGAGCAGTTCTTC. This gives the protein CASTRTGPFDNEQFF.

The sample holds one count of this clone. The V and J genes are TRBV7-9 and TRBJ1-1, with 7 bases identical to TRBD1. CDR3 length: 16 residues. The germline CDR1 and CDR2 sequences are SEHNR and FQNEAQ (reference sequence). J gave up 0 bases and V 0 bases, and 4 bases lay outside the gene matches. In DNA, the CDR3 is TGTGCCAGCAGCTTAGCCCCACAGGGGATGAACACTGAAGCTTTCTTT. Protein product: CASSLAPQGMNTEAFF.

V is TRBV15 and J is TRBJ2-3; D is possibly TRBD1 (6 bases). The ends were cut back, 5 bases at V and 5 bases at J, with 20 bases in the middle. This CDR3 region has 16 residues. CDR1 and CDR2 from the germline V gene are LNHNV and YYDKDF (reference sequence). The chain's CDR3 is CATSRNDRISGDTQYF. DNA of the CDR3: TGTGCCACCAGCCGGAACGACAGGATTAGTGGAGATACGCAGTATTTT.

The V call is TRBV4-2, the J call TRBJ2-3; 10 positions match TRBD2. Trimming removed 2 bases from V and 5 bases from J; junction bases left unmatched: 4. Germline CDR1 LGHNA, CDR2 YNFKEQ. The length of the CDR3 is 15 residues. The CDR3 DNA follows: TGTGCCAGCAGCCAACGGGCTAGCGGGAGAGATACGCAGTATTTT. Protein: CASSQRASGRDTQYF.

The CDR3 reads CASSYGTSVYNEQFF. The CDR3, as DNA: TGTGCCAGCAGTTATGGGACTAGCGTCTACAATGAGCAGTTCTTC. The chain combines TRBV5-4 with TRBJ2-1; TRBD2 aligns across 10 bases. There are 15 residues in the CDR3. The germline CDR1 and CDR2 sequences are SGHNT and YYREEE (reference sequence). V shed 5 bases and J 3 bases; nucleotides not matched to a gene: 5.

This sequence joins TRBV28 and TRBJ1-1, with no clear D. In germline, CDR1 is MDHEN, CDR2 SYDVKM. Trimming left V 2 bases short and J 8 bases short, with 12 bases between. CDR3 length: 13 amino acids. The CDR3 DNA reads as TGTGCCAGCAGTTTAATCAGACGACCCGAAGCTTTCTTT. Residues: CASSLIRRPEAFF.